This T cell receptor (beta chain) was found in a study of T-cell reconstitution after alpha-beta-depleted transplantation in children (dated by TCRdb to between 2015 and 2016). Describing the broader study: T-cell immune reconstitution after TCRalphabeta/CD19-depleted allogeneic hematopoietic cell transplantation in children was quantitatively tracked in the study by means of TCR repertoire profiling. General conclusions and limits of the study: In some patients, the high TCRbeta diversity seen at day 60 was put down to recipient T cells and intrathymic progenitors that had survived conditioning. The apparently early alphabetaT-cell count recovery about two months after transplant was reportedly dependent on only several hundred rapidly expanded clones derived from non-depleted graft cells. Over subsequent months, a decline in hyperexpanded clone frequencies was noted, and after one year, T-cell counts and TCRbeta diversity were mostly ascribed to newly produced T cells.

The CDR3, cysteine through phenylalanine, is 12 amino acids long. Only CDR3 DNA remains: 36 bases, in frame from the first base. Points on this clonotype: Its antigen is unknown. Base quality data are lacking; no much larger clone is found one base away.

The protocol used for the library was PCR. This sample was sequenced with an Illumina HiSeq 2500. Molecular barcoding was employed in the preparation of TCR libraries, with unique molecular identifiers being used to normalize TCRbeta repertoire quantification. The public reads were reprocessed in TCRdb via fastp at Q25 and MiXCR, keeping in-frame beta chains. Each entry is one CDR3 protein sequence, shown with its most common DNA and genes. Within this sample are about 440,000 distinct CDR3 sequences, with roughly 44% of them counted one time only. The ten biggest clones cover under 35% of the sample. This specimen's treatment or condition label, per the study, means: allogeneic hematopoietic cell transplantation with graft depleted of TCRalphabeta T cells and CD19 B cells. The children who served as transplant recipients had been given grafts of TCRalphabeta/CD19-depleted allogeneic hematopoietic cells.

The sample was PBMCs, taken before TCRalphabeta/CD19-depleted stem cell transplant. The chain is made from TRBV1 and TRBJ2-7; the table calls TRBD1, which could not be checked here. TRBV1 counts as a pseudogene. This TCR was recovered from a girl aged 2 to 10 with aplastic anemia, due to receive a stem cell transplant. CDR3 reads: CTSSPQGNEQYF. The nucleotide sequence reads TGCACCAGCAGCCCCCAGGGGAACGAGCAGTACTTC.